This record looks at one TCR beta chain sequence and its context. This clonotype appeared a few times. Its antigen remains undetermined. Qualities for individual bases were not recorded, and no much larger clone is one base off. TCR beta repertoires were profiled from peripheral blood of approximately 13 young patients with multiple sclerosis to demonstrate the VDJtools post-analysis software. Multiple sclerosis patients were children and adolescents aged 6 to 15 years. V is trimmed back by 7 bases and J by 0 bases, and the junction contains 4 bases that no gene match accounts for. Inclusive of the bounding cysteine and phenylalanine, the CDR3 is 14 residues long. Only the CDR3 part of the read is kept: 42 bases, read in frame from the first base. The CDR1 and CDR2 encoded by the germline V gene are SQVTM and ANQGSEA. The entry originates in a study of post-analysis software for immune sequencing data (dated by TCRdb to about 2015). Background on the whole study: Recorded disease courses included relapsing-remitting, secondary progressive and progressive-relapsing multiple sclerosis, with some patients lacking subtype annotation. Patient repertoires were compared against roughly 10 previously published healthy control repertoires from donors aged roughly 6 to 28 years. A subset of samples was prepared in parallel using single-end sample barcoding, then pooled and co-amplified after Illumina adapter ligation. The research as a whole found: The control group was slightly older than the multiple sclerosis patient group. When samples were clustered directly using the F measure, samples prepared in the same batch co-clustered strongly, which prompted a batch-effect correction. Significantly higher frequencies in patients than in controls were found for five or six TRBV segments, including TRBV5-6, TRBV5-1 and TRBV20-1. Compared with controls, multiple sclerosis patients had significantly lower normalized Chao1 diversity, a finding suggesting substantial peripheral T-cell clonal expansion.

Library construction relied on PCR. The data were produced on an Illumina HiSeq 2500. To reduce PCR and sequencing biases, unique molecular identifiers were built into the TCR beta cDNA libraries. Per 1 to 10 million input T cells, approximately 500,000 cDNA molecules were obtained, such that each molecule approximated one T cell. The same protocol used for the earlier healthy control dataset was applied to prepare and sequence the patient libraries. Samples belonging to the same batch were prepared together, multiplexed and sequenced on a shared HiSeq lane. Turning to the authors' computational methods: MIGEC handled the raw barcoded reads, throwing out single-read molecular identifier groups before consensus assembly and CDR3 extraction. VDJtools was used for post-analysis of the clonotype tables, with diversity normalized by down-sampling every dataset to the smallest sample size. In repertoire overlap clustering, CDR3 amino acid sequences, but not nucleotide sequences, were matched to correct batch-related cross-sample contamination. In TCRdb, the public reads were trimmed at Q25 with fastp and aligned with MiXCR, with productive beta chains retained. Each CDR3 protein gets just one entry, which takes the most common genes and DNA from the rows behind it. TCRdb's processing, not the authors', yielded these V and J calls. For this sample the table gives roughly 620,000 distinct CDR3 sequences, of which about 40% were detected only once. The top ten hold over 1.5% of the sample.

Source material: blood. The sequence links TRBV29-1 to TRBJ2-1; 9 junctional bases match TRBD1. The TCR was taken from a girl aged 5-17 years with multiple sclerosis. CDR3 sequence: CSGGGQGSYNEQFF. The DNA reads as follows: TGCAGCGGGGGGGGACAGGGCTCCTACAATGAGCAGTTCTTC.